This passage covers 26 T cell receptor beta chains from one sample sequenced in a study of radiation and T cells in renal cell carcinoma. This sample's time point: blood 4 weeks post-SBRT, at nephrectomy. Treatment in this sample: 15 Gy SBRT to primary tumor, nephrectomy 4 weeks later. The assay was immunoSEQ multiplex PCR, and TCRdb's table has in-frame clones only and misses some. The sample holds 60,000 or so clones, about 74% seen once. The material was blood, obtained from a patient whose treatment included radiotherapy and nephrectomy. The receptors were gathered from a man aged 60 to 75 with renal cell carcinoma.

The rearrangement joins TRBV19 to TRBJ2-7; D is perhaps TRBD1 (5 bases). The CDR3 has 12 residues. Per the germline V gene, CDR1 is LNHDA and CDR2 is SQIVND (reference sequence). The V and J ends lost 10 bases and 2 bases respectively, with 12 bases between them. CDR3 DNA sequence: TGTGCCATTTGGGGCAGGCCCTACGAGCAGTACTTC. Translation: CAIWGRPYEQYF. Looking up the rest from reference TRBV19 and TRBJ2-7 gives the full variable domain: DGGITQSPKYLFRKEGQNVTLSCEQNLNHDAMYWYRQDPGQGLRLIYYSQIVNDFQKGDIAEGYSVSREKKESFPLTVTSAQKNPTAFYLCAIWGRPYEQYFGPGTRLTVT.

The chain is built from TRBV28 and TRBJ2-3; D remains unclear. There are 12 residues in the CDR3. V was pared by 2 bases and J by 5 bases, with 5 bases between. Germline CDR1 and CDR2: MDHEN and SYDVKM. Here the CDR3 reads CASSLQEDTQYF. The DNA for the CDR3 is TGTGCCAGCAGTTTACAGGAAGATACGCAGTATTTT.

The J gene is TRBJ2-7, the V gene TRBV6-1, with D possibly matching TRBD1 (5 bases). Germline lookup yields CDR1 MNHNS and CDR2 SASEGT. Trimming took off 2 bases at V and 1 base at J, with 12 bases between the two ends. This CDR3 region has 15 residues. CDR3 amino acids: CASSESRGPSYEQYV. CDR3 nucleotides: TGTGCCAGCAGTGAATCAAGGGGCCCTTCCTACGAGCAGTACGTC.

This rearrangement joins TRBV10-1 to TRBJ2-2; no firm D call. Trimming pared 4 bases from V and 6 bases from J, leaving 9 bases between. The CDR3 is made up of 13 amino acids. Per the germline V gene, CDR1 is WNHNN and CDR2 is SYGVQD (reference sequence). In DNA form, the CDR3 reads TGCGCCAGCAGTGGAGCGTCCTCCGGGGAGCTGTTTTTT. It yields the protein CASSGASSGELFF.

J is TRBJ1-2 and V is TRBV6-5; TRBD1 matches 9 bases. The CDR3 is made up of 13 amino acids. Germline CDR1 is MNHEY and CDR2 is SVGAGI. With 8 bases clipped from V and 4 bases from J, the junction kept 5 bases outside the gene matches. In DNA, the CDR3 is TGTGCCAGCCTGGCGGGACAGGGCTATGGCTACACCTTC. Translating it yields CASLAGQGYGYTF.

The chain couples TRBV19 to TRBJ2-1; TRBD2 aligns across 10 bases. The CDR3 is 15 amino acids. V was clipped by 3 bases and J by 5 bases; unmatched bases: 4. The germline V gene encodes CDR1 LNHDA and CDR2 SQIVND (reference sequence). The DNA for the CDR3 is TGTGCCAGTAGTATCTCGGGACTAGCGAACAATGAGCAGTTCTTC. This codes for CASSISGLANNEQFF.

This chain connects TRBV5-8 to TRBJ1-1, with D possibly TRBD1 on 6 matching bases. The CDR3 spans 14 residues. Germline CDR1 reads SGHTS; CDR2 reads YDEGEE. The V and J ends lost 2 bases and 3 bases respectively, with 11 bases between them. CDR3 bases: TGTGCCAGCAGCTTCGGACAGATATACACTGAAGCTTTCTTT. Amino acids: CASSFGQIYTEAFF.

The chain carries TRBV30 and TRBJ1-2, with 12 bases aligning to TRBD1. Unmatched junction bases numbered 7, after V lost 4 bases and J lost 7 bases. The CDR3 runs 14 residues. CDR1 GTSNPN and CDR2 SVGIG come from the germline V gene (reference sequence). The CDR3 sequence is CAWISGQGAGGYTF. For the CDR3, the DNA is TGTGCCTGGATCTCGGGACAGGGGGCAGGTGGCTACACCTTC.

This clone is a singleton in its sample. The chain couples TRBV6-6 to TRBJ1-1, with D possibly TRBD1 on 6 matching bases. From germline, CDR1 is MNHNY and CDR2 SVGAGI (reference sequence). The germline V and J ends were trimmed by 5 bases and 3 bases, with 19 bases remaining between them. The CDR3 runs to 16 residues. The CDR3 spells CASSLPGAGEDTEAFF. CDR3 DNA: TGTGCCAGCAGTCTACCGGGGGCTGGTGAGGACACTGAAGCTTTCTTT.

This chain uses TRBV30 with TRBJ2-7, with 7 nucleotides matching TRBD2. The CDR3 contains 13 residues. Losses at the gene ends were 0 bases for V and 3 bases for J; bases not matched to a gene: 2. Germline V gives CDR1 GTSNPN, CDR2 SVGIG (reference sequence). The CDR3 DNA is TGTGCCTGGAGTGTGGGGAGGGACTACGAGCAGTACTTC. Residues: CAWSVGRDYEQYF.

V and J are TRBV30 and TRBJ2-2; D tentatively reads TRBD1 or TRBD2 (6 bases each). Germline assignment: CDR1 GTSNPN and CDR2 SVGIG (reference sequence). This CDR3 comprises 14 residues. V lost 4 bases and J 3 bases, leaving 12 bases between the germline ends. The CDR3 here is CAWNHREDTGELFF. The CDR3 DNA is TGTGCCTGGAATCACAGGGAGGACACCGGGGAGCTGTTTTTT.

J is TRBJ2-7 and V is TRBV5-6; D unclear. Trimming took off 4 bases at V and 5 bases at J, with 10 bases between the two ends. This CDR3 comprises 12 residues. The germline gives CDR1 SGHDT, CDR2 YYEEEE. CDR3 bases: TGTGCCAGCAGCCTTTTGTGGCACGAGCAGTACTTC. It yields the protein CASSLLWHEQYF.

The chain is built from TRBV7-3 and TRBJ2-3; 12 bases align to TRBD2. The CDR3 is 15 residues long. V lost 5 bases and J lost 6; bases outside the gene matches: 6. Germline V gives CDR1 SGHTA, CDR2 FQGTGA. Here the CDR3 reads CASSIGLAGPDTQYF. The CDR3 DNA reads TGTGCCAGCAGCATTGGACTAGCGGGACCGGATACGCAGTATTTT.

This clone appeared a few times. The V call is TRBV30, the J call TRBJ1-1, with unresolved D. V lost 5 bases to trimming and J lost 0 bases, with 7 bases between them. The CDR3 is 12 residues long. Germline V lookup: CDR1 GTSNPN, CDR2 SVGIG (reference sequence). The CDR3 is CAWDLMNTEAFF. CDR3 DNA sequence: TGTGCCTGGGACCTCATGAACACTGAAGCTTTCTTT.

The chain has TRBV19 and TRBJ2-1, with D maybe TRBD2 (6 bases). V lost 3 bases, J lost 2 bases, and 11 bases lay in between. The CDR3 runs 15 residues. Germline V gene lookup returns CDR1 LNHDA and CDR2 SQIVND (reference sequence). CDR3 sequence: CASSIGSGPYNEQFF. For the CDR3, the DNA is TGTGCCAGTAGTATCGGGAGCGGGCCCTACAATGAGCAGTTCTTC.

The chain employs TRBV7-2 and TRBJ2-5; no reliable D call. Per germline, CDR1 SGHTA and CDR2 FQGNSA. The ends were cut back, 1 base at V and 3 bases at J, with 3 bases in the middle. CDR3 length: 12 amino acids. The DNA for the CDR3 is TGTGCCAGCAGCTTAGTGAAAGAGACCCAGTACTTC. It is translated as CASSLVKETQYF.

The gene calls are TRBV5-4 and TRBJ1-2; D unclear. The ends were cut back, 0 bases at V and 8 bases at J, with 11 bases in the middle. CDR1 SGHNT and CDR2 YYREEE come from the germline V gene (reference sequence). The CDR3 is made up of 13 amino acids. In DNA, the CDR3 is TGTGCCAGCAGCTTGGCTAGCTTTGCAGGCTACACCTTC. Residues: CASSLASFAGYTF.

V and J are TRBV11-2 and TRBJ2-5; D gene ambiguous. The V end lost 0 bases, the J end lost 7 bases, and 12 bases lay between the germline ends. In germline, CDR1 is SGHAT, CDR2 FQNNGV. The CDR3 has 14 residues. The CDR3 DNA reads TGTGCCAGCAGCTTAGAAAGAGGATCCCGGACCCAGTACTTC. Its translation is CASSLERGSRTQYF.

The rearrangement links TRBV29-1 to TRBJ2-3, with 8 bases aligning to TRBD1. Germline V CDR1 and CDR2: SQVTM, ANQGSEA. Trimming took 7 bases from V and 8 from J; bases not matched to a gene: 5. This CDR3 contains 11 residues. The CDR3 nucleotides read TGCAGCGCAGACAGGGGTCGTACGCAGTATTTT. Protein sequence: CSADRGRTQYF.

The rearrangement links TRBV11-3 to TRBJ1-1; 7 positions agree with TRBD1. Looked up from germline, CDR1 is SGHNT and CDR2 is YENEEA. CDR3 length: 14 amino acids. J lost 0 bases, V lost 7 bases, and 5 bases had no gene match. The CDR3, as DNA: TGTGCCAGCAACGAGGGGGCTATGAACACTGAAGCTTTCTTT. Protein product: CASNEGAMNTEAFF. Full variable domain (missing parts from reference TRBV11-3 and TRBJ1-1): EAGVVQSPRYKIIEKKQPVAFWCNPISGHNTLYWYLQNLGQGPELLIRYENEEAVDDSQLPKDRFSAERLKGVDSTLKIQPAELGDSAVYLCASNEGAMNTEAFFGQGTRLTVV.

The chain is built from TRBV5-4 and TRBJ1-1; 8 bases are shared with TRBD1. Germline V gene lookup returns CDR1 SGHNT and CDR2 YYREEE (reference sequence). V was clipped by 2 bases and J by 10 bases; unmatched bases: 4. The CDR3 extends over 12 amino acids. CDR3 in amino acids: CASSFTGGRAFF. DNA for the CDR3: TGTGCCAGCAGCTTTACAGGGGGGCGAGCTTTCTTT.

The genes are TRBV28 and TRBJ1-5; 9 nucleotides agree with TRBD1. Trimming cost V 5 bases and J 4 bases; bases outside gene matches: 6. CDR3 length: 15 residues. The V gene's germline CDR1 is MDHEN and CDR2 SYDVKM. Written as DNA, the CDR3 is TGTGCCAGCAGTCCAGGGACAGGGTGGAATCAGCCCCAGCATTTT. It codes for CASSPGTGWNQPQHF.

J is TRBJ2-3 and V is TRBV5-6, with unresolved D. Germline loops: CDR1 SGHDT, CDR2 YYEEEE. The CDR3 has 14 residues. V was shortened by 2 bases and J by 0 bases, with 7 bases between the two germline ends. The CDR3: CASSLPTSTDTQYF. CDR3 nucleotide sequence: TGTGCCAGCAGCTTACCGACAAGCACAGATACGCAGTATTTT.

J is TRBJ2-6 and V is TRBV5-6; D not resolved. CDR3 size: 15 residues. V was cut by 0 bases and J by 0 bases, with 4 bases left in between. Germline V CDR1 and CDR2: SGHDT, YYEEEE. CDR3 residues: CASSLDFSGANVLTF. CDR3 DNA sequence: TGTGCCAGCAGCTTGGACTTCTCTGGGGCCAACGTCCTGACTTTC. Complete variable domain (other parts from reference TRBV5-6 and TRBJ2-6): DAGVTQSPTHLIKTRGQQVTLRCSPKSGHDTVSWYQQALGQGPQFIFQYYEEEERQRGNFPDRFSGHQFPNYSSELNVNALLLGDSALYLCASSLDFSGANVLTFGAGSRLTVL.

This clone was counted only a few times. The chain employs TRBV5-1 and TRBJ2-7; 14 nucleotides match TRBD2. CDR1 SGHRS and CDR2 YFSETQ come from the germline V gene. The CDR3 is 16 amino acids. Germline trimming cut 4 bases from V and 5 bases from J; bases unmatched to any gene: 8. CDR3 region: CASSTTGTSGSNEQYF. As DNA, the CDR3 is TGCGCCAGCAGCACCACCGGGACTAGCGGGAGCAACGAGCAGTACTTC.

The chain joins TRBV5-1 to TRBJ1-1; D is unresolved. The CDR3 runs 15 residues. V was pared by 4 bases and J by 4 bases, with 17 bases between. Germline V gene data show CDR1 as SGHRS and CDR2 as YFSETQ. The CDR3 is CASSRAGGEVTEAFF. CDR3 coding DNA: TGCGCCAGCAGCAGGGCGGGCGGGGAGGTCACTGAAGCTTTCTTT.